This T cell receptor beta chain was recorded in a study of identical twins. Whole-study results and caveats: Out-of-frame alpha sequences shared by twins showed excess low generation probability.

This clonotype showed up just a few times. What it recognizes is unknown. It was template switching that added a universal primer site, and there were unique molecular identifiers on the cDNA. One entry per CDR3 protein results from TCRdb running MiXCR on the 5' RACE reads. The sample has 570,000 or so distinct CDR3 sequences, around 9.6% seen once. The CDR3 runs 15 residues. Unmatched junction bases numbered 5, after V lost 3 bases and J lost 5 bases. Germline lookup yields CDR1 LNHNV and CDR2 YYDKDF (reference sequence). All donors were healthy Caucasians. The same data also contributed to another study, on yellow fever vaccine responses in identical twins. This second study says: Reportedly, twins showed a vaccine T cell response that looked partly convergent and partly personalized.

The clonotype was recovered from a woman aged 18-29 years in good health. The rearrangement joins TRBV15 to TRBJ2-1, with 9 positions matching TRBD1. The sequenced sample consisted of PBMCs. This chain's CDR3 is CATSSRRQGDNEQFF. CDR3 in DNA: TGTGCCACCAGCAGCCGAAGACAGGGGGACAATGAGCAGTTCTTC.